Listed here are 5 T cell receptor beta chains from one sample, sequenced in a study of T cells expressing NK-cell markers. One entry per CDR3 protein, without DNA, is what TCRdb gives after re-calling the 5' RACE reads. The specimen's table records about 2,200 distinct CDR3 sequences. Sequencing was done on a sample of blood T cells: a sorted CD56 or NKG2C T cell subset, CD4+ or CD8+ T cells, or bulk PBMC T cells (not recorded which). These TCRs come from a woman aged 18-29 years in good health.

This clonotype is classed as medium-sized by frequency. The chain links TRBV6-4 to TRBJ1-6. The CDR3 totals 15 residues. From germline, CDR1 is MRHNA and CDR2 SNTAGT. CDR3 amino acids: CASSDNVEGNSPLHF.

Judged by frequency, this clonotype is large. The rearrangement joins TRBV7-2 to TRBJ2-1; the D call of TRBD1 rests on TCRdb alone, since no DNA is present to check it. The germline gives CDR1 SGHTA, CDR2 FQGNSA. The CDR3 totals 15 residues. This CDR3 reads CASSSAGGVYNEQFF.

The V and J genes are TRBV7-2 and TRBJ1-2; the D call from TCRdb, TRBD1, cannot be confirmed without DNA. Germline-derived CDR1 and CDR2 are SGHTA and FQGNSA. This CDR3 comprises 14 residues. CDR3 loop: CASSPGVRPYGYTF. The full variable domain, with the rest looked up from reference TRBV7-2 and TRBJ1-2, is GAGVSQSPSNKVTEKGKDVELRCDPISGHTALYWYRQSLGQGLEFLIYFQGNSAPDKSGLPSDRFSAERTGGSVSTLTIQRTQQEDSAVYLCASSPGVRPYGYTFGSGTRLTVV.

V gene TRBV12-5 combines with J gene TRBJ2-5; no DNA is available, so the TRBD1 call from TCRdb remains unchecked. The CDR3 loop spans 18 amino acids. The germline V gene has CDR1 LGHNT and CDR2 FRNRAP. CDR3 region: CASGSRTGGSTYQETQYF.

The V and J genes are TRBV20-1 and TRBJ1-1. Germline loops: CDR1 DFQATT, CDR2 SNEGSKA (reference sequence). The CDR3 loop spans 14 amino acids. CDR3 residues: CSAREGDRNTEAFF.